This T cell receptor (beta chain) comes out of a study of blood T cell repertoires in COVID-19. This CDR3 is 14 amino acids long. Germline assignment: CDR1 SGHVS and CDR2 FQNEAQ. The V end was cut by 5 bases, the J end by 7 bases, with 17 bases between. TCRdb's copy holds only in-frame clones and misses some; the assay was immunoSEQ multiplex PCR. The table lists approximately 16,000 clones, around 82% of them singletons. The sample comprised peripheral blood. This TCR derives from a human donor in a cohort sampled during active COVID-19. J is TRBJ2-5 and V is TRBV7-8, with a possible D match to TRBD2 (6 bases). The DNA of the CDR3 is TGTGCCAGCAGCGGGGACTCGCTCCAGGGGACCCAGTACTTC. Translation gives CASSGDSLQGTQYF.